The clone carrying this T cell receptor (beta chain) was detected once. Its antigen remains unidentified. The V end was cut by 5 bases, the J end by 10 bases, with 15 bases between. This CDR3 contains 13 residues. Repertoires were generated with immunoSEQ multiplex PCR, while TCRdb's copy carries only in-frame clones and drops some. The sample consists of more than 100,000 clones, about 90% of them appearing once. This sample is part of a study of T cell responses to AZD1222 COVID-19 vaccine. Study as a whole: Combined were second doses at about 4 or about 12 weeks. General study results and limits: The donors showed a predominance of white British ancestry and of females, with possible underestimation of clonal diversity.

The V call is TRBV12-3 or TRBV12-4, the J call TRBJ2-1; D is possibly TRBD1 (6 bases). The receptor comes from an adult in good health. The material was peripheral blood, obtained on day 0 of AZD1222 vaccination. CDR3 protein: CASSLGTPREQFF. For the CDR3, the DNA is TGTGCCAGCAGTCTTGGGACACCCAGAGAGCAGTTCTTC.